The rows below give T cell receptor beta chains drawn from one sample of a study of siplizumab effects on memory and regulatory T cells. Data came from immunoSEQ multiplex PCR; TCRdb stores just in-frame clones and leaves some out. The data contain roughly 97,000 clones, about 93% of them singletons. The sample was Tregs sorted from blood. All receptors derive from a human donor in good health. Both conserved end residues are part of each CDR3. Each record gives: J gene, clone size, V gene, D gene, CDR3 DNA, CDR3 protein. A D gene is named only where the DNA matches it firmly. Only part of the rows carry a size: once, few, many, or a class if the clone is expanded.

TRBJ2-7 | NA | TRBV10-3 | NA | TGTGCCATCAGCCAGTCCTACGAGCAGTACTTC | CAISQSYEQYF
TRBJ2-7 | NA | TRBV6-6 | NA | TGTGCCAGCAGTCCCGGGACGGCAACCTACGAGCAGTACTTC | CASSPGTATYEQYF
TRBJ2-3 | NA | TRBV7-9 | NA | TGTGCCAGCAGCCGAACGGGGGCCCGACCACCGAGCACAGATACGCAGTATTTT | CASSRTGARPPSTDTQYF
TRBJ1-1 | NA | TRBV6-1 | NA | TGTGCCAGCAGTCCGTGGGTGACACTTGAAGCTTTCTTT | CASSPWVTLEAFF
TRBJ1-2 | NA | TRBV11-2 | NA | TGTGCCAGCAGCTTGGCTCCTAACTATGGCTACACCTTC | CASSLAPNYGYTF
TRBJ1-5 | NA | TRBV30 | NA | TGTGCCTGGAGTGTGGGACCCGCGGGCAATCAGCCCCAGCATTTT | CAWSVGPAGNQPQHF
TRBJ2-3 | NA | TRBV5-1 | NA | TGCGCCAGCAGCTTGGCCGGTAGCACAGATACGCAGTATTTT | CASSLAGSTDTQYF
TRBJ2-1 | NA | TRBV6-5 | TRBD2 | TGTGCCAGCAGTTACTCTTACGGGGGGAGTGAGCAGTTCTTC | CASSYSYGGSEQFF
TRBJ1-1 | NA | TRBV6-5 | NA | TGTGCCAGCAGTTCCTCCCATAGAGGCACTGAAGCTTTCTTT | CASSSSHRGTEAFF
TRBJ2-1 | NA | TRBV5-1 | TRBD2 | TGCGCCAGCAGCCACGGACTAGCGGGCTTGACCTACAATGAGCAGTTCTTC | CASSHGLAGLTYNEQFF
TRBJ2-7 | NA | TRBV11-3 | NA | TGTGCCAGCAGCTTAGATCTATCCGAGCAGTACTTC | CASSLDLSEQYF
TRBJ2-7 | NA | TRBV14 | TRBD2 | TGTGCCAGCAGTCCGCTTCGGACTAGCGGGAGGGGCGCCCACGAGCAGTACTTC | CASSPLRTSGRGAHEQYF
TRBJ1-1 | once | TRBV27 | NA | TGTGCCAGCAGTCAAGTGCTGAACACTGAAGCTTTCTTT | CASSQVLNTEAFF
TRBJ1-1 | NA | TRBV11-2 | TRBD1 | TGTGCCAGCAGCTCGGGACAGGGATGGGTCACTGAAGCTTTCTTT | CASSSGQGWVTEAFF
TRBJ2-3 | NA | TRBV11-2 | TRBD2 | TGTGCCAGCAGCTTAGATCGGACTAGCAATACGCAGTATTTT | CASSLDRTSNTQYF
TRBJ1-5 | once | TRBV27 | NA | TGTGCCAGCAGTACGAGGGGTTATAGCAATCAGCCCCAGCATTTT | CASSTRGYSNQPQHF
TRBJ2-2 | NA | TRBV5-4 | NA | TGTGCCACCAGCGGGGACAGCTTTACCGGGGAGCTGTTTTTT | CATSGDSFTGELFF
TRBJ2-3 | NA | TRBV27 | NA | TGTGCCAGCAGGTACCGGGGCCCCACAGATACGCAGTATTTT | CASRYRGPTDTQYF
TRBJ2-5 | NA | TRBV6-5 | NA | TGTGCCAGCAGAAGGGCGGGGCGAGAGACCCAGTACTTC | CASRRAGRETQYF
TRBJ2-1 | NA | TRBV6-9 | NA | TGTGCCAGCATAGACGGACAAAATGAGCAGTTCTTC | CASIDGQNEQFF
TRBJ1-1 | NA | TRBV5-1 | TRBD1 | TGCGCCAGCAGCTTGGGAGGGCCAGGGGGAGCTTTCTTT | CASSLGGPGGAFF
TRBJ2-7 | NA | TRBV5-1 | NA | TGCGCCAGCAGCCAATACCTCAGGAGCTCCTACGAGCAGTACTTC | CASSQYLRSSYEQYF
TRBJ2-1 | NA | TRBV6-1 | NA | TGTGCCAGTTCAGGTTCAGGGTCCTACAATGAGCAGTTCTTC | CASSGSGSYNEQFF
TRBJ2-1 | NA | TRBV19 | NA | TGTGCCAGTAGTATCTGGTACAATGAGCAGTTCTTC | CASSIWYNEQFF
TRBJ1-3 | NA | TRBV19 | NA | TGTGCCAGTAGTATATTGGACAGCTCTGGAAACACCATATATTTT | CASSILDSSGNTIYF
TRBJ2-7 | NA | TRBV11-2 | NA | TGTGCCAGCAGCCGAACAGGGCCCTACGAGCAGTACTTC | CASSRTGPYEQYF
TRBJ2-3 | NA | TRBV7-2 | NA | TGTGCCAGCAGCCCACAGGCGGATTACACAGATACGCAGTATTTT | CASSPQADYTDTQYF
TRBJ2-7 | NA | TRBV6-5 | NA | TGTGCCAGCAGTTATGGCGCCGGTCTTTACTTC | CASSYGAGLYF
TRBJ1-5 | NA | TRBV19 | TRBD1 | TGTGCCAGCAAAATCAGGGGGCCCCTACGAGGTCAGCCCCAGCATTTT | CASKIRGPLRGQPQHF
TRBJ2-7 | medium-sized | TRBV21-1 | NA | TGTGCCAGGTTTGACTACGAGCAGTACTTC | CARFDYEQYF
TRBJ1-5 | NA | TRBV30 | NA | TGTGCCTTCTCAGACAATAGCAATCAGCCCCAGCATTTT | CAFSDNSNQPQHF
TRBJ1-2 | NA | TRBV5-1 | NA | TGCGCCAGCACCCCCGGCTCAATCGAGAGAGCTAACTATGGCTACACCTTC | CASTPGSIERANYGYTF
TRBJ1-5 | once | TRBV7-9 | NA | TGTGCCAGCAGCGCCGGCCCGGAAGGACGGTGCAATCAGCCCCAGCATTTT | CASSAGPEGRCNQPQHF
TRBJ1-1 | NA | TRBV4-2 | NA | TGTGCCAGCAGCCAAGGGGGCTGGGAGGGATGGAACACTGAAGCTTTCTTT | CASSQGGWEGWNTEAFF
TRBJ1-2 | NA | TRBV10-3 | TRBD1 | TGTGCCATCAGTGAGTATCGGACAGGGGAAGCCTATGGCTACACCTTC | CAISEYRTGEAYGYTF
TRBJ2-1 | NA | TRBV6-1 | NA | TGTGCCAGCAGGGGGGCAGACTCCTACAATGAGCAGTTCTTC | CASRGADSYNEQFF
TRBJ1-1 | NA | TRBV6-5 | NA | TGTGCCAGCAGTTACTCTGTGAACACTGAAGCTTTCTTT | CASSYSVNTEAFF
TRBJ2-7 | NA | TRBV6-1 | NA | TGTGCCAGCAGTGAATCTCGGTTACGGAAGCAGTACTTC | CASSESRLRKQYF
TRBJ1-1 | NA | TRBV18 | NA | TGTGCCAGCTCACTCGCCGGGAAGAACACTGAAGCTTTCTTT | CASSLAGKNTEAFF
TRBJ2-2 | NA | TRBV2 | NA | TGTGCCAGCAGTGGGCCGACCGGGGAGCTGTTTTTT | CASSGPTGELFF
TRBJ2-1 | NA | TRBV11-2 | TRBD2 | TGTGCCAGCAGGGTTGGGAGGAGACTAGCGGACTACAATGAGCAGTTCTTC | CASRVGRRLADYNEQFF
TRBJ2-5 | NA | TRBV7-2 | NA | TGTGCCAGCAGTTGGACACAAGAGACCCAGTACTTC | CASSWTQETQYF
TRBJ1-2 | NA | TRBV28 | NA | TGTGCCAGCAGCCTCTCCGGCGAAAACTATGGCTACACCTTC | CASSLSGENYGYTF
TRBJ2-7 | NA | TRBV6-5 | NA | TGTGCCAGCAGCGCCGGGCGCAGGAGCTACGAGCAGTACTTC | CASSAGRRSYEQYF
TRBJ2-3 | NA | TRBV5-1 | NA | TGCGCCAGCAGGTCCGCATTTAGCACAGATACGCAGTATTTT | CASRSAFSTDTQYF
TRBJ1-1 | NA | TRBV30 | TRBD1 | TGTGCCTGGAGTGATCCGGGACAGCTGAACACTGAAGCTTTCTTT | CAWSDPGQLNTEAFF
TRBJ2-3 | NA | TRBV2 | TRBD2 | TGTGCCAGCAGTGATTGGACTAGCGGGTCAGATACGCAGTATTTT | CASSDWTSGSDTQYF
TRBJ2-5 | NA | TRBV5-5 | NA | TGTGCCAGCAGCTCTATACAAGAGACCCAGTACTTC | CASSSIQETQYF
TRBJ2-7 | NA | TRBV27 | TRBD2 | TGTGCCAGCACCCCAGCGGGAGCCCCTCTCGAGCAGTACTTC | CASTPAGAPLEQYF
TRBJ2-3 | NA | TRBV6-5 | NA | TGTGCCAGTACAGGTGGGGTTCAAAGCACAGATACGCAGTATTTT | CASTGGVQSTDTQYF
TRBJ2-5 | NA | TRBV5-1 | NA | TGCGCCAGCAGCTTAATAGGGACCCGAGAGACCCAGTACTTC | CASSLIGTRETQYF
TRBJ2-7 | NA | TRBV7-2 | TRBD1 | TGTGCCAGCAACCTAGGACAGGGAGTAGGAGAGCAGTACTTC | CASNLGQGVGEQYF
TRBJ2-6 | NA | TRBV28 | TRBD1 | TGTGCCAGCAGCCGCCTAGGGACAGCTCCTGGGGCCAACGTCCTGACTTTC | CASSRLGTAPGANVLTF